The 12 T cell receptor beta chains reported below all come from one sample, sequenced in a study of cytomegalovirus exposure and HLA in healthy donors. PCR used 60 Vbeta primers and 13 Jbeta primers. Sequenced by immunoSEQ multiplex PCR; TCRdb stores in-frame clones only, minus some. Of 50,000 to 75,000 clones in the sample, 80% are singletons; the top ten hold roughly 3.5%. Sample: PBMCs. These TCRs come from a woman between 40 and 55 years old in good health and CMV-seronegative.

The chain is built from TRBV11-2 and TRBJ2-7; TRBD2 aligns across 12 bases. The J call may be mistaken, given a closer DNA end match to TRBJ2-5. This CDR3 comprises 18 residues. Germline CDR1 SGHAT, CDR2 FQNNGV. CDR3 residues: CASSPPVATSGSKETQYF. CDR3 DNA: TGTGCCAGCAGCCCGCCGGTGGCGACTAGCGGGAGTAAGGAGACCCAGTACTTC.

V and J are TRBV27 and TRBJ2-5, with D tentatively TRBD1 (8 bases). The CDR3 runs to 15 residues. V gave up 4 bases and J gave up 3 bases, with 15 bases separating them. The germline V gene encodes CDR1 MNHEY and CDR2 SMNVEV (reference sequence). CDR3 sequence (DNA): TGTGCCAGCAGTTCTCGGACAGGGAGGGAAGAGACCCAGTACTTC. Encoded protein: CASSSRTGREETQYF.

The chain combines TRBV5-5 with TRBJ1-3; 8 bases line up with TRBD1. CDR1 is SGHKS, CDR2 YYEKEE, per germline (reference sequence). The CDR3 extends over 16 amino acids. Unmatched junction bases numbered 5, after V lost 1 base and J lost 2 bases. CDR3 bases: TGTGCCAGCAGCTTGTCGCCGACAGGGGCTGGAAACACCATATATTTT. Amino acid sequence: CASSLSPTGAGNTIYF.

This chain links TRBV7-8 with TRBJ1-3; a weak D match, TRBD1 (5 bases). V dropped 1 base and J dropped 2 bases, with 12 bases sitting between them. The germline CDR1 and CDR2 sequences are SGHVS and FQNEAQ. The CDR3 consists of 16 residues. CDR3 loop: CASSLGSGAAGNTIYF. Here the CDR3 DNA reads TGTGCCAGCAGCTTAGGGAGCGGGGCAGCTGGAAACACCATATATTTT.

The chain recombines TRBV5-1 with TRBJ1-1; TRBD1 might be the D (5 bases). Trimming took 3 bases from V and 8 from J, leaving 8 bases between them. The CDR3 extends over 11 amino acids. The germline V gene encodes CDR1 SGHRS and CDR2 YFSETQ. The CDR3 DNA reads as TGCGCCAGCAGCTCCGGGGGAGAAGCTTTCTTT. Amino acid sequence: CASSSGGEAFF.

This chain links TRBV5-1 with TRBJ2-7; D is possibly TRBD1 (6 bases). Germline V lookup: CDR1 SGHRS, CDR2 YFSETQ. Trimming shortened V by 2 bases and J by 0 bases, and 9 bases separated the two germline ends. The CDR3 consists of 14 residues. In DNA, the CDR3 is TGCGCCAGCAGCTTCGACAGGAGCTCCTACGAGCAGTACTTC. Translating gives CASSFDRSSYEQYF.

This clone has only one observation. CDR3 in amino acids: CASSQDVRDRGYEQYF. CDR3 bases: TGTGCCAGCAGCCAAGATGTCCGGGACAGGGGCTACGAGCAGTACTTC. The chain couples TRBV4-2 to TRBJ2-7; 10 bases map to TRBD1. The CDR3 spans 16 residues. Per the germline V gene, CDR1 is LGHNA and CDR2 is YNFKEQ. The trim removed 0 bases at V and 3 bases at J, leaving 5 bases unmatched.

This clone was recorded only once. The chain employs TRBV5-1 and TRBJ2-1, with D perhaps matching TRBD2 (5 bases). Germline CDR1 reads SGHRS; CDR2 reads YFSETQ. This CDR3 has 12 amino acids. Trimming stripped 4 bases from V and 9 bases from J, with 11 bases between. The CDR3 DNA reads TGCGCCAGCAGCATAAATCGGGGTGAGCAGTTCTTC. This sequence encodes CASSINRGEQFF.

The chain joins TRBV11-2 to TRBJ1-5; TRBD1 is a possible D gene (6 bases). The CDR3 sequence is 14 residues long. Germline V gene data show CDR1 as SGHAT and CDR2 as FQNNGV. Trimming pared 2 bases from V and 11 bases from J, leaving 16 bases between. CDR3 region: CASSLFEGGSAQHF. CDR3 DNA sequence: TGTGCCAGCAGCTTATTCGAAGGGGGATCTGCCCAGCATTTT. The full variable domain, rest sourced from reference TRBV11-2 and TRBJ1-5, is EAGVAQSPRYKIIEKRQSVAFWCNPISGHATLYWYQQILGQGPKLLIQFQNNGVVDDSQLPKDRFSAERLKGVDSTLKIQPAKLEDSAVYLCASSLFEGGSAQHFGDGTRLSIL.

J is TRBJ1-1 and V is TRBV7-8; D gene unclear. CDR1 is SGHVS and CDR2 is FQNEAQ in the germline V gene. Trimming cost V 1 base and J 5 bases, with 8 bases left between them. The CDR3 is 13 residues long. In DNA, the CDR3 is TGTGCCAGCAGCTTAGAGGAGGGAACTGAAGCTTTCTTT. Amino acids: CASSLEEGTEAFF. Filled out from reference TRBV7-8 and TRBJ1-1, the complete variable domain reads GAGVSQSPRYKVAKRGQDVALRCDPISGHVSLFWYQQALGQGPEFLTYFQNEAQLDKSGLPSDRFFAERPEGSVSTLKIQRTQQEDSAVYLCASSLEEGTEAFFGQGTRLTVV.

This chain uses TRBV27 with TRBJ1-3; possibly TRBD1 for D (6 bases). V shed 4 bases and J shed 0 bases, with 19 bases lying between them. Germline CDR1 MNHEY, CDR2 SMNVEV (reference sequence). There are 18 residues in the CDR3. CDR3 bases: TGTGCCAGCAGTTCCCGCACCCACAGGGCGAGCTCTGGAAACACCATATATTTT. Residues: CASSSRTHRASSGNTIYF.

The J gene is TRBJ1-2, the V gene TRBV27, with TRBD1 identical over 12 bases. The germline V gene encodes CDR1 MNHEY and CDR2 SMNVEV (reference sequence). V shed 3 bases, J shed 7 bases, and the junction held 3 bases outside the gene matches. The CDR3 totals 14 residues. For the CDR3, the DNA is TGTGCCAGCAGTTTTCAGGGACAGGGGGCTGGCTACACCTTC. Translation gives CASSFQGQGAGYTF.